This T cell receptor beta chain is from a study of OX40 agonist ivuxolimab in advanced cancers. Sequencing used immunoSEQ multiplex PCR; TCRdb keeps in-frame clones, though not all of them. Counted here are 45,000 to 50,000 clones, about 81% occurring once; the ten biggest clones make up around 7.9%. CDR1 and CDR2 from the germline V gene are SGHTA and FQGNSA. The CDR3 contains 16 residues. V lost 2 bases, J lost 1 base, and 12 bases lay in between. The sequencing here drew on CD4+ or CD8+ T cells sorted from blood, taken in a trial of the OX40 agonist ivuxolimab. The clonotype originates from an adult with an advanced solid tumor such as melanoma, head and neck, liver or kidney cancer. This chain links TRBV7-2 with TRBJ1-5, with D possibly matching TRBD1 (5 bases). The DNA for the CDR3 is TGTGCCAGCAGCTTATGGGCGGGGGAGAGCAATCAGCCCCAGCATTTT. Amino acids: CASSLWAGESNQPQHF.